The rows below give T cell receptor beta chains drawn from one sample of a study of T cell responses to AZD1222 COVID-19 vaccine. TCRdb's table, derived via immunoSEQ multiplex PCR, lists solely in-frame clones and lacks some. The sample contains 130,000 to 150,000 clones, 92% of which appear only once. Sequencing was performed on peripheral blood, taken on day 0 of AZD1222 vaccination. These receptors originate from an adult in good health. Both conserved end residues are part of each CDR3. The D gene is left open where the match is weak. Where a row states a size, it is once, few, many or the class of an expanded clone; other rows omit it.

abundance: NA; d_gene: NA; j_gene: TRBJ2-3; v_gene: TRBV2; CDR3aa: CASSGQGTDTQYF; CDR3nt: TGTGCCAGCAGTGGACAGGGCACAGATACGCAGTATTTT
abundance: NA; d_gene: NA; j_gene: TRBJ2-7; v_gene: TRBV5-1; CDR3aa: CASSLDRAYEQYF; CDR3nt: TGCGCCAGCAGCTTGGACAGGGCCTACGAGCAGTACTTC
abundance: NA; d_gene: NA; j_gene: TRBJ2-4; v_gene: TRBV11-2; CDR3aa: CASSLLQLAKNIQYF; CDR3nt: TGTGCCAGCAGCTTACTTCAGCTAGCCAAAAACATTCAGTACTTC
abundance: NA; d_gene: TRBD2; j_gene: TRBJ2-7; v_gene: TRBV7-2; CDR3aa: CASSLGVLDQRGSSYEQYF; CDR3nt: TGTGCCAGCAGCTTAGGGGTATTAGATCAGCGGGGGAGCTCCTACGAGCAGTACTTC
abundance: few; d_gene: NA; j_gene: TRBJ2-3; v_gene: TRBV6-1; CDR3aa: CASSEAETGPDTQYF; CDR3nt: TGTGCCAGCAGTGAAGCGGAGACAGGCCCGGATACGCAGTATTTT
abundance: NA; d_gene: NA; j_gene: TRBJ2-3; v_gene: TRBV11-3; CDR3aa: CASAVGGRTDTQYF; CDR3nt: TGTGCCAGCGCTGTTGGGGGACGGACAGATACGCAGTATTTT
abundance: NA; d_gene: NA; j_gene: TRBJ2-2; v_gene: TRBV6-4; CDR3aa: CASSGQWGGELFF; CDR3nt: TGTGCCAGCAGCGGACAGTGGGGCGGGGAGCTGTTTTTT
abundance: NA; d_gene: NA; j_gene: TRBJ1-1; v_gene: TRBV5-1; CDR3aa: CASSPRDLSSTEAFF; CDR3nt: TGCGCCAGCAGTCCACGCGATCTTTCCTCTACTGAAGCTTTCTTT
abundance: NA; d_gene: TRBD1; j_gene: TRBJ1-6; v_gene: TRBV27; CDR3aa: CASTLTGMSSPLHF; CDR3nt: TGTGCCAGCACCTTGACAGGGATGTCTTCACCCCTCCACTTT
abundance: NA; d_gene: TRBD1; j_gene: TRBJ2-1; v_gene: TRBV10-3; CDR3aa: CALGTEFYNEQFF; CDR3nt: TGTGCCCTAGGGACAGAGTTCTACAATGAGCAGTTCTTC
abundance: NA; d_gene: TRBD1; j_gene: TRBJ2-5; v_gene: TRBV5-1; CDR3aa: CASSSVWDSEQETQYF; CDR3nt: TGCGCCAGCAGCTCAGTCTGGGACAGCGAACAAGAGACCCAGTACTTC
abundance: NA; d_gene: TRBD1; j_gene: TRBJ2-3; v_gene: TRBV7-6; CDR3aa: CASSYLRGQGSTDTQYF; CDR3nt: TGTGCCAGCAGTTATTTACGGGGACAGGGGTCCACAGATACGCAGTATTTT
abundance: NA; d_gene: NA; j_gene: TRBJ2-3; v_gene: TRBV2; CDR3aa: CASGTFSGDTQYF; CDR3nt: TGTGCCAGCGGCACCTTTAGCGGAGATACGCAGTATTTT
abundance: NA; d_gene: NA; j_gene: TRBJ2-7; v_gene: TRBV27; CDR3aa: CASSLGTSYEQYF; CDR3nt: TGTGCCAGCAGTTTAGGGACAAGCTACGAGCAGTACTTC
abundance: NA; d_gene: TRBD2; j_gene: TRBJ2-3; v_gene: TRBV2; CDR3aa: CATIAGLSTDTQYF; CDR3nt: TGTGCCACTATAGCGGGGCTTAGCACAGATACGCAGTATTTT
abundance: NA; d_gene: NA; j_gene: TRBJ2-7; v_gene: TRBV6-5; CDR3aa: CASTARGHRDHEQYF; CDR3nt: TGTGCCAGCACCGCGAGGGGCCACAGGGACCACGAGCAGTACTTC
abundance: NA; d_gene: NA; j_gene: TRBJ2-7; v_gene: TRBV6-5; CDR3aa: CASSYSKQATYEQYF; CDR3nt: TGTGCCAGCAGTTACTCGAAACAGGCAACCTACGAGCAGTACTTC
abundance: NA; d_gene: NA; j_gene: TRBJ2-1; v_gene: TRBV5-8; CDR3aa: CASNLGGFSYNEQFF; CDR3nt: TGTGCCAGCAACCTAGGAGGTTTCTCCTACAATGAGCAGTTCTTC
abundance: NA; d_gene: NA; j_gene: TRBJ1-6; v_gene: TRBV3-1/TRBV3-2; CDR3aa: CASSSTPFSYNSPLHF; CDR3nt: TGTGCCAGCAGTTCTACACCGTTCTCCTATAATTCACCCCTCCACTTT
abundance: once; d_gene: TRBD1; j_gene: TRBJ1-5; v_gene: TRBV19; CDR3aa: CASSIQGAGQPQHF; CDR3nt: TGTGCCAGTAGTATACAGGGGGCCGGTCAGCCCCAGCATTTT
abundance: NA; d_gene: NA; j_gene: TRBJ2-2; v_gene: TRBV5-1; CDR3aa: CASKDLGGTGELFF; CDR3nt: TGCGCCAGCAAGGATCTAGGCGGCACCGGGGAGCTGTTTTTT
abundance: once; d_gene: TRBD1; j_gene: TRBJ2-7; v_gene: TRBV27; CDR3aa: CASSVLWTGGRGEQYF; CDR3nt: TGTGCCAGCAGTGTCCTCTGGACAGGGGGCAGGGGCGAGCAGTACTTC
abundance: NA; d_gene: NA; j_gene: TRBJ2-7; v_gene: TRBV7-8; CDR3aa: CASSAIRVMAYEQYF; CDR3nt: TGTGCCAGCAGCGCCATTCGGGTTATGGCCTACGAGCAGTACTTC
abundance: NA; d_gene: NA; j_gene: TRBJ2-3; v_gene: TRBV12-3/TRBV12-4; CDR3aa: CAIRNGVVDTQYF; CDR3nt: TGTGCCATCCGAAACGGGGTGGTAGATACGCAGTATTTT
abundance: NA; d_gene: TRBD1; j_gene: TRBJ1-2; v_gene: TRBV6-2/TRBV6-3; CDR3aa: CASSYPGGAPYSHGYTF; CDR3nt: TGTGCCAGCAGTTATCCAGGGGGCGCGCCATATTCGCATGGCTACACCTTC
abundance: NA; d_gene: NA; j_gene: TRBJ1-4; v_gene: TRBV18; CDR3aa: CASSPYRGGEKLFF; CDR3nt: TGTGCCAGCTCACCGTATCGAGGTGGCGAAAAACTGTTTTTT
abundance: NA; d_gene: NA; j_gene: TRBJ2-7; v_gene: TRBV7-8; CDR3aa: CASSLVQGRSREQYF; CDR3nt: TGTGCCAGCAGCTTAGTGCAGGGACGATCCCGCGAGCAGTACTTC
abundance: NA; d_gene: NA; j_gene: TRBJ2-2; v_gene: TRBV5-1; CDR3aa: CASSPTGIAGELFF; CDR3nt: TGCGCCAGCAGCCCGACGGGAATCGCCGGGGAGCTGTTTTTT
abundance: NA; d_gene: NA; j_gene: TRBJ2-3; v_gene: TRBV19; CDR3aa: CASSIVRTASTDTQYF; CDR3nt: TGTGCCAGTAGTATAGTAAGGACAGCTAGCACAGATACGCAGTATTTT
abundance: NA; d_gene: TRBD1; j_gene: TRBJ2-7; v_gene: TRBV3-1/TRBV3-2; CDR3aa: CASSPEGQGEGEQYF; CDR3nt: TGTGCCAGCAGCCCGGAGGGACAGGGAGAGGGGGAGCAGTACTTC
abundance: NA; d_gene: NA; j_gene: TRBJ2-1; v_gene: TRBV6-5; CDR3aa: CASSNSDPAGEQFF; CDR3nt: TGTGCCAGCAGTAATTCTGACCCAGCTGGTGAGCAGTTCTTC
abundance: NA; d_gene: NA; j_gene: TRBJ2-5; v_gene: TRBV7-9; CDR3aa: CASSLEAQETQYF; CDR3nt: TGTGCCAGCAGCTTAGAAGCTCAAGAGACCCAGTACTTC
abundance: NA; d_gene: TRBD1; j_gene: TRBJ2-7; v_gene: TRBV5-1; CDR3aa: CASSGSGTGAYEQYF; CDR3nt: TGCGCCAGCAGCGGGTCCGGGACAGGGGCCTACGAGCAGTACTTC
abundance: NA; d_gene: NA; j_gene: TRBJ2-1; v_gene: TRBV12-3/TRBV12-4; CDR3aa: CASRPGLNEQFF; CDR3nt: TGTGCCAGCAGGCCGGGACTTAATGAGCAGTTCTTC
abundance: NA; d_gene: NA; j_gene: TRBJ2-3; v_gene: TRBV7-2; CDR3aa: CASSLGRPDTQYF; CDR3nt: TGTGCCAGCAGCTTAGGCCGTCCAGATACGCAGTATTTT
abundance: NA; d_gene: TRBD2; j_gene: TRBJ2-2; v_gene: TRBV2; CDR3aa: CASSSGGKNTGELFF; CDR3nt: TGTGCCAGCAGTAGCGGGGGAAAGAACACCGGGGAGCTGTTTTTT
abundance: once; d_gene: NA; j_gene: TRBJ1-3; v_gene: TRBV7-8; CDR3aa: CASSLVVHSDPSSGNTIYF; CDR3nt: TGTGCCAGCAGCTTAGTGGTTCATTCCGACCCAAGCTCTGGAAACACCATATATTTT
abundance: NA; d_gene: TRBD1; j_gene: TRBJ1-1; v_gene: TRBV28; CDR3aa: CASSSHRGRVGEAFF; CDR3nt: TGTGCCAGCAGTTCCCACAGGGGGCGGGTGGGTGAAGCTTTCTTT
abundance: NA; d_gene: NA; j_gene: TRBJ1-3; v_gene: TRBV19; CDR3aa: CASSMIGNTIYF; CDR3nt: TGTGCCAGTAGTATGATTGGAAACACCATATATTTT
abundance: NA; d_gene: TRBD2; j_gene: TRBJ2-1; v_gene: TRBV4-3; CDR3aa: CASSHVAGVEQFF; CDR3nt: TGCGCCAGCAGCCACGTAGCGGGGGTTGAGCAGTTCTTC
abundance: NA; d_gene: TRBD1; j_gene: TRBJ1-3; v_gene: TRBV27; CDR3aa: CASSTRGGGAELSGNTIYF; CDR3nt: TGTGCCAGCAGTACCCGGGGAGGGGGCGCCGAACTCTCTGGAAACACCATATATTTT
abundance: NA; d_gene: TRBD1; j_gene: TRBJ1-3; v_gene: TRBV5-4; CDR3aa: CASSRDRADTIYF; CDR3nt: TGTGCCAGCAGCCGTGACAGGGCGGACACCATATATTTT
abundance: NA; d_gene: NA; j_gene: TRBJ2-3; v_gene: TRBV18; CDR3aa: CASSPEADTQYF; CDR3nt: TGTGCCAGCTCACCAGAGGCAGATACGCAGTATTTT
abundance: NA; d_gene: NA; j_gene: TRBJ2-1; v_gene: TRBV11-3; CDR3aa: CASSFPGPYNEQFF; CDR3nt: TGTGCCAGCAGCTTCCCAGGGCCCTACAATGAGCAGTTCTTC
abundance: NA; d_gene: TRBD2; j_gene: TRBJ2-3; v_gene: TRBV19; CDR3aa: CASSWTSGGETGDTQYF; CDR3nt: TGTGCCAGTAGCTGGACTAGCGGGGGGGAAACGGGAGATACGCAGTATTTT
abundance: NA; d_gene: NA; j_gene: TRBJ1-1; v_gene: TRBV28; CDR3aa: CASSSTLPSGEAFF; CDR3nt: TGTGCCAGCAGCTCTACCCTCCCGTCAGGAGAAGCTTTCTTT
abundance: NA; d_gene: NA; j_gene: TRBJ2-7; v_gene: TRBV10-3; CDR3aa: CAISEVAGASYEQYF; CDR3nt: TGTGCCATCAGTGAAGTCGCGGGGGCCTCCTACGAGCAGTACTTC
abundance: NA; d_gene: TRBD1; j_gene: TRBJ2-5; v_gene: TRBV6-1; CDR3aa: CASSQARGRSETQYF; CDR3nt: TGTGCCAGCAGTCAAGCCAGGGGGCGCTCGGAGACCCAGTACTTC
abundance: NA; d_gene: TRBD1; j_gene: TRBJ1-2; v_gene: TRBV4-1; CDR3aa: CASRGQGSYGYTF; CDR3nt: TGCGCCAGCAGGGGACAGGGGAGCTATGGCTACACCTTC
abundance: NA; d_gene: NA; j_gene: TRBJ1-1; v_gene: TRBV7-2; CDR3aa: CASSFRRGNTEAFF; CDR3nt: TGTGCCAGCAGCTTCAGACGGGGAAACACTGAAGCTTTCTTT
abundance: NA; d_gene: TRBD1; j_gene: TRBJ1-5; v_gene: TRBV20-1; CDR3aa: CSASLGQGNQPQHF; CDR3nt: TGCAGTGCTAGTTTGGGACAGGGCAATCAGCCCCAGCATTTT
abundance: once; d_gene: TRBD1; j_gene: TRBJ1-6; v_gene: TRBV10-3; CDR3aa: CAIRGQGTSPLHF; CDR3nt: TGTGCCATCAGGGGACAGGGGACTTCACCCCTCCACTTT
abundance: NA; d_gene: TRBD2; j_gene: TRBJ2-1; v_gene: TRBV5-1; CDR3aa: CASSLSSGGYNEQFF; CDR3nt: TGCGCCAGCAGCTTGTCTAGCGGGGGGTACAATGAGCAGTTCTTC
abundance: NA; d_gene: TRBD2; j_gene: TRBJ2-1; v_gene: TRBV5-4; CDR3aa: CASSSPTLAGGRNEQFF; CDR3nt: TGTGCCAGCAGCTCCCCCACATTAGCGGGGGGCAGGAATGAGCAGTTCTTC
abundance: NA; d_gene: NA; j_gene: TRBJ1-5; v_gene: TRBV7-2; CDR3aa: CASRPSRLQPQHF; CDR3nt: TGTGCCAGCAGGCCGTCCAGGCTTCAGCCCCAGCATTTT
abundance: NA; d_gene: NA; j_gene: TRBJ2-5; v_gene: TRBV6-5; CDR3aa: CASSYSNGRQETQYF; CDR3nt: TGTGCCAGCAGTTACTCGAACGGGCGCCAAGAGACCCAGTACTTC
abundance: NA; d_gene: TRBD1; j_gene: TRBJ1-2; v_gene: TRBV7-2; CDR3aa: CASSLPGQGLWIF; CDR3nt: TGTGCCAGCAGCTTACCGGGACAGGGTCTTTGGATCTTC